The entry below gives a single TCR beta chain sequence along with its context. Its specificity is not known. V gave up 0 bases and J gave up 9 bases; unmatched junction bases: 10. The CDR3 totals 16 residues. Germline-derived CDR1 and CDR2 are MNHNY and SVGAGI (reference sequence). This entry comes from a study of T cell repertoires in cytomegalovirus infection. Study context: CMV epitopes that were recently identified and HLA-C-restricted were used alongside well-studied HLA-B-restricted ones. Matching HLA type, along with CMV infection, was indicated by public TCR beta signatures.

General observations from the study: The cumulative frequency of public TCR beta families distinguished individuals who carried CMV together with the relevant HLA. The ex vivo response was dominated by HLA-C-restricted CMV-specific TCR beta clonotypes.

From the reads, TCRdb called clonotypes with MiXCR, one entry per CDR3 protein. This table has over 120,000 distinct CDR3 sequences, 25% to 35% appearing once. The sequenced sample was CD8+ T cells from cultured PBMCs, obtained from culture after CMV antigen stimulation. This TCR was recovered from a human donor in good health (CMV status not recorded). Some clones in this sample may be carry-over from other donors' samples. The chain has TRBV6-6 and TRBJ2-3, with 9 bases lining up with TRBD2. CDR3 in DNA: TGTGCCAGCAGTTACTCGGCTAGCGGGGCTGGAGGGACGCAGTATTTT. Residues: CASSYSASGAGGTQYF.